What follows are 3 T cell receptor beta chains derived from one specimen sequenced in a study of shared clonotypes between healthy human individuals. Naivety among CD8 cells was defined by CD45RO negativity and positive CCR7 selection, thereby excluding terminally differentiated effector memory CD45RA+ cells. This table comes from immunoSEQ multiplex PCR, and its TCRdb copy is limited to in-frame clones, with some not included. The table shows roughly 2.1 million clones, with about 93% occurring only once. Sequences were obtained from naive CD8+ T cells from PBMCs. The receptors originated from a man aged 18-30 years in good health. Some clones in this sample may be carry-over from other donors' samples.

The rearrangement links TRBV6-5 to TRBJ1-4, with 9 bases fitting TRBD1. The CDR3 has 14 amino acids. In germline, CDR1 is MNHEY, CDR2 SVGAGI. V was clipped by 6 bases and J by 8 bases; unmatched bases: 7. The CDR3 coding sequence is TGTGCCAGCAGAATGAGACAGGGGGGCGAAAAACTGTTTTTT. This gives the protein CASRMRQGGEKLFF.

CDR3 amino acids: CASSPPYVLRYGYTF. DNA of the CDR3: TGTGCCAGCAGCCCCCCGTACGTCCTTCGGTATGGCTACACCTTC. The chain employs TRBV7-9 and TRBJ1-2; D is undetermined. The V end lost 5 bases, the J end lost 5 bases, and 18 bases lay between the germline ends. CDR3 size: 15 residues. Germline V gene data show CDR1 as SEHNR and CDR2 as FQNEAQ (reference sequence).

The genes are TRBV19 and TRBJ2-2; D call uncertain. This CDR3 region has 14 residues. Trimming removed 3 bases at V and 2 bases at J, with 7 bases between. Germline V gene data show CDR1 as LNHDA and CDR2 as SQIVND (reference sequence). CDR3 nucleotide sequence: TGTGCCAGTAGTATGCTGGATAACACCGGGGAGCTGTTTTTT. Its translation: CASSMLDNTGELFF.